Given below is one T cell receptor beta chain in context. Produced via immunoSEQ multiplex PCR; TCRdb's table is partial and in-frame only. Seen here are 250,000 to 350,000 clones, 70% to 85% observed once, and the top ten hold roughly 1.5%. The data stem from a study of blood T cell repertoires in COVID-19. Trimming shortened V by 0 bases and J by 1 base, and 12 bases separated the two germline ends. Germline values: CDR1 KGHSH, CDR2 LQKENI. The CDR3 length is 16 residues. The source is a human donor with COVID-19, enrolled during active disease. The donor label of this sample is uncertain. The specimen sequenced was peripheral blood. The chain employs TRBV18 and TRBJ2-5, with a tentative D call TRBD1 (6 bases). CDR3 sequence (DNA): TGTGCCAGCTCACCACCGCAGGGGAACTTCCAAGAGACCCAGTACTTC. Its protein product is CASSPPQGNFQETQYF.